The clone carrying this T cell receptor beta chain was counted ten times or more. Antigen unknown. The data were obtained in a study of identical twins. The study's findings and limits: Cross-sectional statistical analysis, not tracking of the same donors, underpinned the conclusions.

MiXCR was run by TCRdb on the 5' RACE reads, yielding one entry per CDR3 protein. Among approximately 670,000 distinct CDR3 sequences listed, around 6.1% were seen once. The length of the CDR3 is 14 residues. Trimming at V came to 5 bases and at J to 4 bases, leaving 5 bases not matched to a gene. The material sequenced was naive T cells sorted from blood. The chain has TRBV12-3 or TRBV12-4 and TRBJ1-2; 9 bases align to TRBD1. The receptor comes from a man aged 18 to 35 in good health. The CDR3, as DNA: TGTGCCAGCAGTGGACAGGGGAAAACCTATGGCTACACCTTC. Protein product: CASSGQGKTYGYTF.